This T cell receptor beta chain is drawn from a study of shared clonotypes between healthy human individuals. Study results and limitations: Sampling used blood alone; tissue repertoires probably differ. Shared clonotypes: roughly 4.5% naive CD4, under 4% naive CD8, about 2.5% memory CD4, 0.4% to 0.45% memory CD8.

The CDR3 spans 15 residues. The germline CDR1 and CDR2 sequences are SNHLY and FYNNEI. Negatively enriched CD4+ T cells were divided by CD45RA into naive and memory. Data came from immunoSEQ multiplex PCR; TCRdb stores just in-frame clones and leaves some out. The sample consists of about 1.5 million clones, 98% of them appearing once. A note on this clone: The antigen remains unidentified. At one end the junction does not follow the germline gene, possibly because of a read error. This specimen includes other DNA sequences encoding the same CDR3.

Sequenced: naive CD4+ T cells sorted from blood. Subset here: CD45RA+ positively selected. The chain recombines TRBV2 with TRBJ2-7; TRBD2 agrees at 9 bases. This receptor was identified in a young man in good health. CDR3 sequence reads: CASSVGSSGNYEQYF. The CDR3 DNA reads TGTGCCAGCAGTGTTGGGTCTAGCGGGAACTACGAGCAGTATTTC.